This T cell receptor beta chain was identified during a study of T cell repertoires in cytomegalovirus infection. In the study overall: Carrying CMV and the relevant HLA type showed in public TCR beta signatures. General study results and limits: Cumulated frequencies of public TCR beta families served to identify carriers of CMV plus the relevant HLA. CMV-specific TCR beta clonotypes restricted by HLA-C were the ones dominating the ex vivo response.

Notes on this clonotype: Antigen specificity is unknown.

A single record per CDR3 protein comes from TCRdb applying MiXCR to the reads. The data show hundreds of thousands of distinct CDR3 sequences, with roughly 26% seen just once and roughly 8% held by the top ten. This receptor was taken from a human donor in good health (CMV status not recorded). Some clones in this sample may be carry-over from other donors' samples. Sequenced: CD8+ T cells from PBMCs.

The CDR3 protein is CASSFEAYNEQFF. Here the CDR3 DNA reads TGTGCCAGCAGCTTTGAGGCATACAATGAGCAGTTCTTC. The chain has TRBV5-6 and TRBJ2-1, with D unclear. V lost 2 bases and J lost 4, with 7 bases in between. The CDR3 spans 13 residues. CDR1 is SGHDT and CDR2 is YYEEEE in the germline V gene. The variable domain in full, with the rest retrieved from reference TRBV5-6 and TRBJ2-1, is DAGVTQSPTHLIKTRGQQVTLRCSPKSGHDTVSWYQQALGQGPQFIFQYYEEEERQRGNFPDRFSGHQFPNYSSELNVNALLLGDSALYLCASSFEAYNEQFFGPGTRLTVL.